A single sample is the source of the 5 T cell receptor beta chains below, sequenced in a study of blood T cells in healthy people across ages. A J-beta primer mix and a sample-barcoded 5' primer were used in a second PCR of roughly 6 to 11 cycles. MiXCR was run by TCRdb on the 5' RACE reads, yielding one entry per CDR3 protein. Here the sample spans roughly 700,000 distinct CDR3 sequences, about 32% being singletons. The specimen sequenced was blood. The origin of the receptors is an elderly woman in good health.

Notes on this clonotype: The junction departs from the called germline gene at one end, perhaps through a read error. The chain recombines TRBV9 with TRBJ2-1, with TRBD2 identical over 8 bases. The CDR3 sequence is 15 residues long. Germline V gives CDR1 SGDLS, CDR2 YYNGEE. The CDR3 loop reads CAGSVRRGDYNEQFF. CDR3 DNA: TGTGCCGGCAGCGTAAGGCGGGGGGATTACAATGAGCAGTTCTTC.

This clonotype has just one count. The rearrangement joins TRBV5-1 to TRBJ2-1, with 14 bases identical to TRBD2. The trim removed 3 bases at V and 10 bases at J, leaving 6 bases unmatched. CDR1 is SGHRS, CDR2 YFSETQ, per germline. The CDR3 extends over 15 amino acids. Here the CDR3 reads CASSYTGTSGSEQFF. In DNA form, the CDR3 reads TGCGCCAGCAGCTATACCGGGACTAGCGGGAGCGAGCAGTTCTTC.

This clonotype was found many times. DNA for the CDR3: TGTGCCAGCAGTTACTCGCGGGAGACAGATACGCAGTATTTT. It specifies CASSYSRETDTQYF. The chain recombines TRBV6-6 with TRBJ2-3, with 7 bases identical to TRBD2. From germline, CDR1 is MNHNY and CDR2 SVGAGI (reference sequence). The CDR3 consists of 14 residues. Trimming at V came to 0 bases and at J to 3 bases, leaving 0 bases not matched to a gene.

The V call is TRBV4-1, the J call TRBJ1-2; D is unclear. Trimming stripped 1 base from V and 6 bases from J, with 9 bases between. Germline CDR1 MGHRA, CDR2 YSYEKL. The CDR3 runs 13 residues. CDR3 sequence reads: CASSQVGSHGYTF. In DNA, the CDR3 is TGCGCCAGCAGCCAAGTGGGGAGCCATGGCTACACCTTC.

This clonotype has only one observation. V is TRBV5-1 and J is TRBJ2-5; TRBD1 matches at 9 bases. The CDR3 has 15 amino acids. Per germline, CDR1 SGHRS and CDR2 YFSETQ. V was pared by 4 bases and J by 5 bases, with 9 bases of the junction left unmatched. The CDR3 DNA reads TGCGCCAGCAGCATGGACAGGGGAATTTGGGAGACCCAGTACTTC. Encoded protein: CASSMDRGIWETQYF. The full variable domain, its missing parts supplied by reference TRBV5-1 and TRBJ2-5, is KAGVTQTPRYLIKTRGQQVTLSCSPISGHRSVSWYQQTPGQGLQFLFEYFSETQRNKGNFPGRFSGRQFSNSRSEMNVSTLELGDSALYLCASSMDRGIWETQYFGPGTRLLVL.